This TCR beta chain was documented in a study of neurological immune-mediated disorders. The study, taken as a whole, reports: When the repertoires were grouped phylogenetically, those of 18 of the 34 multiple sclerosis patients came together in a single cluster of related CDR3 sequences, which points to a possible repertoire-level signature. The multiple sclerosis repertoire cluster was not associated with any clinical or MRI feature. While HTLV-1-associated myelopathy showed the greatest TCR clonal expansion, multiple sclerosis showed the least, falling below healthy controls.

The V gene's germline CDR1 is SGHDN and CDR2 FVKESK. The CDR3 sequence is 11 residues long. TCRdb reprocessed the 5' RACE reads via MiXCR and lists one record per CDR3 protein. The table records tens of thousands of distinct CDR3 sequences, roughly 4.8% of them present only once. In regard to this clonotype: Its specificity is not known. A read error may produce the germline difference seen at one junction end.

Unsorted libraries used 2 million PBMCs kept at -80 degrees C. This clonotype originated in a woman in her 30s with multiple sclerosis. The chain links TRBV14 to TRBJ1-1; D remains ambiguous. The specimen sequenced was PBMCs. The CDR3 sequence is CASSLGTGAFF. CDR3 nucleotide sequence: TGTGCCAGCAGCCTTGGCACTGGAGCTTTCTTT. Complete variable domain (other parts from reference TRBV14 and TRBJ1-1): EAGVTQFPSHSVIEKGQTVTLRCDPISGHDNLYWYRRVMGKEIKFLLHFVKESKQDESGMPNNRFLAERTGGTYSTLKVQPAELEDSGVYFCASSLGTGAFFGQGTRLTVV.